Each of the 27 T cell receptor beta chains below was sequenced from the same sample in a study of cytomegalovirus exposure and HLA in healthy donors. Clones were sequenced by immunoSEQ multiplex PCR, and TCRdb holds only the in-frame ones, with some missing. The sample comprises some 140,000 clones, roughly 89% of which are singletons, and approximately 10% rests with the top ten. The sequencing sample was made of PBMCs. All receptors come from a young woman in good health and CMV-seropositive.

For this clone: The same CDR3 also results from other DNA sequences found in this sample. This chain links TRBV2 with TRBJ1-2; 12 bases agree with TRBD1. This CDR3 has 12 residues. The trim removed 6 bases at V and 8 bases at J, leaving 1 base unmatched. The germline V gene encodes CDR1 SNHLY and CDR2 FYNNEI. The CDR3 reads CASSGTGGGYTF. For the CDR3, the DNA is TGTGCCAGCAGCGGGACAGGGGGCGGCTACACCTTC.

This clone is a singleton in its sample. The chain joins TRBV15 to TRBJ2-5; tentatively, D is TRBD2 (5 bases). From germline, CDR1 is LNHNV and CDR2 YYDKDF (reference sequence). V lost 5 bases and J lost 2, with 12 bases in between. The CDR3 has 14 residues. The CDR3 protein is CATSPLAPQETQYF. The CDR3 nucleotides are TGTGCCACCAGCCCTCTAGCACCTCAAGAGACCCAGTACTTC.

This clone occurred once. This chain joins TRBV2 and TRBJ1-1; D call uncertain. The V end lost 6 bases, the J end lost 7 bases, and 9 bases lay between the germline ends. Germline CDR1 reads SNHLY; CDR2 reads FYNNEI. The CDR3 is 11 amino acids. For the CDR3, the DNA is TGTGCCAGCAGGCGAGACTTTGAAGCTTTCTTT. Translating it yields CASRRDFEAFF.

This clone was observed once. The chain links TRBV10-2 to TRBJ2-7; the match to TRBD1 covers 12 bases. Germline CDR1 WSHSY, CDR2 SAAADI. The CDR3 length is 14 residues. With V trimmed by 5 bases and J by 3 bases, 2 bases remained unmatched. The CDR3 spells CASSRDRGLYEQYF. As DNA, the CDR3 is TGCGCCAGCAGTAGGGACAGGGGGCTCTACGAGCAGTACTTC.

The count of this clone is one. V usage is TRBV18 and J usage is TRBJ1-3; D is ambiguous. CDR1 and CDR2 from the germline V gene are KGHSH and LQKENI. The ends were cut back, 5 bases at V and 2 bases at J, with 10 bases in the middle. This CDR3 region has 14 residues. The CDR3, as DNA: TGTGCCAGCTCAACCTCCCCGGCTGGAAACACCATATATTTT. Translated: CASSTSPAGNTIYF.

This sequence joins TRBV2 and TRBJ2-5; TRBD2 matches at 13 bases. After removal of 7 bases from V and 0 bases from J, the junction contained 5 bases not matched to a gene. CDR1 is SNHLY and CDR2 is FYNNEI in the germline V gene. The CDR3 loop spans 16 amino acids. The CDR3 DNA reads TGTGCCAGCAAATTGACTAGCGGGGGGAACCAAGAGACCCAGTACTTC. It translates to CASKLTSGGNQETQYF.

The chain combines TRBV5-1 with TRBJ1-2, with 12 bases aligning to TRBD1. Germline V gene lookup returns CDR1 SGHRS and CDR2 YFSETQ. CDR3 length: 15 amino acids. After removal of 4 bases from V and 8 bases from J, the junction contained 9 bases not matched to a gene. DNA for the CDR3: TGCGCCAGCAGCCCCCCGGGACAGGGGGCTTGGGGCTACACCTTC. This encodes CASSPPGQGAWGYTF.

The chain uses TRBV7-9 and TRBJ2-3, with 8 bases matching TRBD2. The trim removed 7 bases at V and 0 bases at J, leaving 6 bases unmatched. The CDR3 runs 15 residues. CDR1 and CDR2 (germline): SEHNR, FQNEAQ (reference sequence). The CDR3 DNA sequence: TGTGCCAGCATCCCTAGCGGGTGGAGCACAGATACGCAGTATTTT. Translation: CASIPSGWSTDTQYF.

This rearrangement joins TRBV7-9 to TRBJ1-2, with 7 bases identical to TRBD1. CDR1 is SEHNR, CDR2 FQNEAQ, per germline (reference sequence). After removal of 5 bases from V and 0 bases from J, the junction contained 9 bases not matched to a gene. CDR3 length: 16 amino acids. The CDR3 reads CASSPDRDRTNYGYTF. The CDR3 DNA reads as TGTGCCAGCAGCCCCGACAGGGACAGAACTAACTATGGCTACACCTTC.

This chain uses TRBV28 with TRBJ1-5; D remains ambiguous. The length of the CDR3 is 17 residues. In germline, CDR1 is MDHEN, CDR2 SYDVKM. V gave up 3 bases and J gave up 0 bases, with 15 bases separating them. CDR3 sequence: CASSLSAARYSNQPQHF. The CDR3 DNA reads as TGTGCCAGCAGTTTGTCCGCGGCCCGCTATAGCAATCAGCCCCAGCATTTT.

This clone came up a few times. V and J are TRBV6-5 and TRBJ1-6; a weak D match, TRBD1 (6 bases). Germline CDR1 and CDR2: MNHEY and SVGAGI. This CDR3 has 15 residues. V shed 6 bases and J shed 7 bases, with 16 bases lying between them. The CDR3 bases are TGTGCCAGCAGCTACGGGGGGGCTCGAAATTCACCCCTCCACTTT. Its translation: CASSYGGARNSPLHF.

The chain recombines TRBV11-2 with TRBJ1-6, with D tentatively TRBD1 (6 bases). Germline loops: CDR1 SGHAT, CDR2 FQNNGV. V dropped 6 bases and J dropped 1 base, with 10 bases sitting between them. The CDR3 consists of 15 residues. The DNA for the CDR3 is TGTGCCAGCAGTCTACAGGGTTCCTATAATTCACCCCTCCACTTT. It encodes CASSLQGSYNSPLHF.

The V gene is TRBV7-6, the J gene TRBJ2-3, with D maybe TRBD2 (5 bases). The ends were cut back, 4 bases at V and 4 bases at J, with 18 bases in the middle. Germline values: CDR1 SGHVS, CDR2 FNYEAQ. The CDR3 has 16 amino acids. The CDR3, as DNA: TGTGCCAGCAGCTCCCCCGGGAAGAGGAATGCAGATACGCAGTATTTT. This encodes CASSSPGKRNADTQYF.

The rearrangement uses TRBV6-4 and TRBJ2-1, with D possibly matching TRBD1 (6 bases). Germline V gene lookup returns CDR1 MRHNA and CDR2 SNTAGT. The CDR3 totals 12 residues. Between the trimmed V and J ends, which lost 6 bases and 10 bases, there was a span of 13 bases. In nucleotides, the CDR3 is TGTGCCAGCAGGGGGACAATGGGGGAGCAGTTCTTC. This gives the protein CASRGTMGEQFF.

This chain uses TRBV4-3 with TRBJ1-2; the D gene is possibly TRBD1 (5 bases). V was cut by 4 bases and J by 5 bases, with 23 bases left in between. CDR1 is LGHNA, CDR2 YSLEER, per germline. The length of the CDR3 is 17 residues. The CDR3 here is CASSPQTADRDFYGYTF. DNA of the CDR3: TGCGCCAGCAGCCCTCAGACAGCCGATCGGGACTTTTATGGCTACACCTTC.

This clone was counted a single time. The chain uses TRBV27 and TRBJ2-6; 7 bases are a match to TRBD2. V lost 5 bases to trimming and J lost 2 bases; unmatched junction nucleotides: 3. The CDR3 totals 15 residues. Germline lookup yields CDR1 MNHEY and CDR2 SMNVEV (reference sequence). The CDR3 protein is CASSAAGAGANVLTF. In nucleotides, the CDR3 is TGTGCCAGCAGTGCGGCGGGGGCTGGGGCCAACGTCCTGACTTTC.

The V call is TRBV21-1, the J call TRBJ1-1. TRBV21-1 counts as a pseudogene. CDR3 length: 17 amino acids. CDR3: CASSKSRQRLSNTEAFF. CDR3 DNA sequence: TGTGCCAGCAGCAAATCCCGGCAGCGACTCTCAAACACTGAAGCTTTCTTT.

The chain recombines TRBV7-3 with TRBJ2-1, with 8 bases aligning to TRBD1. The CDR3 totals 15 residues. Germline CDR1 is SGHTA and CDR2 is FQGTGA. V lost 3 bases, J lost 5 bases, and 6 bases stayed unmatched. CDR3 nucleotide sequence: TGTGCCAGCAGCTTCAGGGGGCTAGTTAACAATGAGCAGTTCTTC. Its translation: CASSFRGLVNNEQFF. The full variable domain, its missing parts supplied by reference TRBV7-3 and TRBJ2-1, is GAGVSQTPSNKVTEKGKYVELRCDPISGHTALYWYRQSLGQGPEFLIYFQGTGAADDSGLPNDRFFAVRPEGSVSTLKIQRTERGDSAVYLCASSFRGLVNNEQFFGPGTRLTVL.

There are many counts of this clone. J is TRBJ2-5 and V is TRBV19; D may be TRBD2 (6 bases). The CDR3 is 12 residues long. V lost 6 bases and J 5 bases, leaving 10 bases between the germline ends. From germline, CDR1 is LNHDA and CDR2 SQIVND (reference sequence). The CDR3 protein is CASRQAGETQYF. In nucleotides, the CDR3 is TGTGCCAGTAGACAGGCGGGGGAGACCCAGTACTTC.

This clone was seen just once. The chain recombines TRBV29-1 with TRBJ2-2; perhaps TRBD1 as D (6 bases). CDR1 and CDR2 (germline): SQVTM, ANQGSEA. The CDR3 runs to 13 residues. The germline V and J ends were trimmed by 3 bases and 1 base, with 6 bases remaining between them. For the CDR3, the DNA is TGCAGCGTTGAGACAGGGAACACCGGGGAGCTGTTTTTT. Encoded protein: CSVETGNTGELFF.

The J gene is TRBJ1-1, the V gene TRBV30; D call uncertain. V dropped 8 bases and J dropped 6 bases, with 13 bases sitting between them. This CDR3 spans 11 amino acids. CDR1 and CDR2 (germline): GTSNPN, SVGIG (reference sequence). CDR3 in amino acids: CAGGKVAEAFF. CDR3 DNA: TGTGCCGGAGGGAAGGTCGCTGAAGCTTTCTTT. The whole variable domain, filled in from reference TRBV30 and TRBJ1-1, reads SQTIHQWPATLVQPVGSPLSLECTVEGTSNPNLYWYRQAAGRGLQLLFYSVGIGQISSEVPQNLSASRPQDRQFILSSKKLLLSDSGFYLCAGGKVAEAFFGQGTRLTVV.

A few counts support this clone. The J gene is TRBJ1-6, the V gene TRBV5-1; 8 nucleotides align to TRBD1. The CDR3 extends over 16 amino acids. The germline V gene has CDR1 SGHRS and CDR2 YFSETQ. Trimming cost V 4 bases and J 5 bases; bases outside gene matches: 8. The CDR3 loop is CASSPVPTGDNSPLHF. CDR3 nucleotide sequence: TGCGCCAGCAGCCCGGTACCGACAGGGGATAATTCACCCCTCCACTTT.

J is TRBJ2-2 and V is TRBV12-5; 9 nucleotides align to TRBD1. J lost 5 bases, V lost 1 base, and 5 bases had no gene match. Germline V gives CDR1 LGHNT, CDR2 FRNRAP. The CDR3 covers 16 residues. Here the CDR3 DNA reads TGTGCTAGTGGTTTGGGTCCCGGGACAGGGACCGGGGAGCTGTTTTTT. Its protein is CASGLGPGTGTGELFF.

The chain is built from TRBV4-1 and TRBJ2-1, with TRBD2 identical over 7 bases. V lost 0 bases, J lost 0 bases, and 11 bases stayed unmatched. Germline V CDR1 and CDR2: MGHRA, YSYEKL. The CDR3 length is 19 residues. CDR3 DNA: TGCGCCAGCAGCCAAGATTCTATCCAAGCGGGGAGCTCCTACAATGAGCAGTTCTTC. It specifies CASSQDSIQAGSSYNEQFF.

This clone was seen only once. The chain has TRBV6-5 and TRBJ1-2; a weak D match, TRBD1 (6 bases). Germline CDR1 is MNHEY and CDR2 is SVGAGI. Trimming cost V 6 bases and J 0 bases, with 14 bases left between them. The CDR3 extends over 15 amino acids. The CDR3 protein is CASSTGSVTNYGYTF. The DNA for the CDR3 is TGTGCCAGCAGCACAGGGTCCGTAACTAACTATGGCTACACCTTC.

The chain couples TRBV28 to TRBJ1-2; D is unresolved. Germline lookup yields CDR1 MDHEN and CDR2 SYDVKM. V lost 6 bases and J 8 bases, leaving 13 bases between the germline ends. The CDR3 extends over 12 amino acids. CDR3 DNA sequence: TGTGCCAGCAGCCCTGCGGGAATGGGCTACACCTTC. The encoded protein is CASSPAGMGYTF.

The gene calls are TRBV5-1 and TRBJ2-7, with 7 bases lining up with TRBD2. The CDR3 runs 16 residues. Germline CDR1 SGHRS, CDR2 YFSETQ. The V and J ends lost 0 bases and 1 base, in that order; junction bases with no gene match: 7. The CDR3 spells CASSLEFVGGSYEQYF. The CDR3, as DNA: TGCGCCAGCAGCTTGGAATTTGTCGGGGGGTCCTACGAGCAGTACTTC. Full variable domain (rest looked up from reference TRBV5-1 and TRBJ2-7): KAGVTQTPRYLIKTRGQQVTLSCSPISGHRSVSWYQQTPGQGLQFLFEYFSETQRNKGNFPGRFSGRQFSNSRSEMNVSTLELGDSALYLCASSLEFVGGSYEQYFGPGTRLTVT.